Listed below are T cell receptor beta chains from one sample, sequenced in a study of response to subunit inactivated influenza vaccine. A single record per CDR3 protein comes from TCRdb applying MiXCR to the RT-PCR reads. The table shows a few hundred thousand distinct CDR3 sequences, with roughly 22% occurring only once. The source was PBMCs from blood, collected about 20 months after vaccination. Receptors were obtained from a man between 50 and 69 years old who received an inactivated influenza vaccine. Both conserved end residues are part of each CDR3. D genes are given only for firm matches. Clone sizes are given selectively: once, few, many, or a class where the clone is expanded.

abundance: NA; v_gene: TRBV20-1; j_gene: TRBJ2-7; d_gene: NA; CDR3aa: CSATDRVFNYEQYF; CDR3nt: TGCAGTGCCACCGACCGAGTGTTTAACTACGAGCAGTACTTC
abundance: few; v_gene: TRBV19; j_gene: TRBJ1-2; d_gene: NA; CDR3aa: CASSIGPGQELYGYTF; CDR3nt: TGTGCCAGTAGTATAGGTCCGGGACAAGAACTGTATGGCTACACCTTC
abundance: NA; v_gene: TRBV4-1; j_gene: TRBJ2-3; d_gene: TRBD2; CDR3aa: CASSQVSGPRTSGFWDTQYF; CDR3nt: TGCGCCAGCAGCCAAGTATCGGGGCCTCGGACTAGCGGCTTTTGGGATACGCAGTATTTT
abundance: NA; v_gene: TRBV19; j_gene: TRBJ1-4; d_gene: TRBD1; CDR3aa: CASSTGTGVNNEKLFF; CDR3nt: TGTGCCAGTAGTACCGGGACAGGGGTGAATAATGAAAAACTGTTTTTT
abundance: NA; v_gene: TRBV12-3/TRBV12-4; j_gene: TRBJ1-5; d_gene: NA; CDR3aa: CASSLQGRYSNQPQHF; CDR3nt: TGTGCCAGCAGTTTACAAGGACGGTATAGCAATCAGCCCCAGCATTTT
abundance: NA; v_gene: TRBV20-1; j_gene: TRBJ2-1; d_gene: TRBD2; CDR3aa: CSARALAGGYNEQFF; CDR3nt: TGCAGTGCTAGGGCACTAGCGGGGGGTTACAATGAGCAGTTCTTC
abundance: NA; v_gene: TRBV6-1; j_gene: TRBJ2-6; d_gene: NA; CDR3aa: CASRQPGSGANVLTF; CDR3nt: TGTGCCAGCAGACAGCCCGGCTCTGGGGCCAACGTCCTGACTTTC
abundance: few; v_gene: TRBV7-6; j_gene: TRBJ2-7; d_gene: TRBD2; CDR3aa: CASSLAGDYYEQYF; CDR3nt: TGTGCCAGCAGCTTAGCAGGGGACTACTACGAGCAGTACTTC
abundance: NA; v_gene: TRBV4-1; j_gene: TRBJ2-7; d_gene: NA; CDR3aa: CASSQEPTVSYEQYF; CDR3nt: TGCGCCAGCAGCCAAGAACCGACAGTATCCTACGAGCAGTACTTC
abundance: few; v_gene: TRBV24-1; j_gene: TRBJ2-1; d_gene: TRBD2; CDR3aa: CATSEGTSVYNEQFF; CDR3nt: TGTGCCACCAGTGAGGGGACTAGCGTCTACAATGAGCAGTTCTTC
abundance: few; v_gene: TRBV5-1; j_gene: TRBJ1-2; d_gene: NA; CDR3aa: CASSLSWGSAYGYTF; CDR3nt: TGCGCCAGCAGCTTGAGTTGGGGGTCAGCTTATGGCTACACCTTC
abundance: few; v_gene: TRBV5-5; j_gene: TRBJ1-1; d_gene: NA; CDR3aa: CASSLLGKAFF; CDR3nt: TGTGCCAGCAGCTTGCTAGGCAAAGCTTTCTTT
abundance: few; v_gene: TRBV15; j_gene: TRBJ2-2; d_gene: TRBD1; CDR3aa: CATSSWDRVVDTGELFF; CDR3nt: TGTGCCACCAGCAGCTGGGACAGGGTCGTTGACACCGGGGAGCTGTTTTTT
abundance: NA; v_gene: TRBV12-3/TRBV12-4; j_gene: TRBJ2-1; d_gene: TRBD1; CDR3aa: CASSLQGAGFGEQFF; CDR3nt: TGTGCCAGCAGCTTACAGGGGGCGGGTTTCGGTGAGCAGTTCTTC
abundance: NA; v_gene: TRBV6-2/TRBV6-3; j_gene: TRBJ2-1; d_gene: TRBD1; CDR3aa: CASSTQQGAGSYNEQFF; CDR3nt: TGTGCCAGCAGTACGCAACAGGGGGCCGGCTCCTACAATGAGCAGTTCTTC
abundance: NA; v_gene: TRBV7-3; j_gene: TRBJ2-1; d_gene: TRBD2; CDR3aa: CASSLGTSGSQGEQFF; CDR3nt: TGTGCCAGCAGCTTAGGGACTAGCGGGAGTCAAGGAGAGCAGTTCTTC
abundance: NA; v_gene: TRBV11-2; j_gene: TRBJ1-2; d_gene: TRBD1; CDR3aa: CASSFRDRRIGYTF; CDR3nt: TGTGCCAGCAGCTTTCGGGACAGGCGTATTGGCTACACCTTC
abundance: NA; v_gene: TRBV29-1; j_gene: TRBJ1-2; d_gene: NA; CDR3aa: CSVSSYSDYTF; CDR3nt: TGCAGCGTTTCTTCGTACTCAGACTACACCTTC
abundance: NA; v_gene: TRBV20-1; j_gene: TRBJ2-1; d_gene: TRBD2; CDR3aa: CSARGLAGGPYNEQFF; CDR3nt: TGCAGTGCTAGAGGGCTAGCGGGGGGGCCATACAATGAGCAGTTCTTC
abundance: NA; v_gene: TRBV29-1; j_gene: TRBJ2-7; d_gene: NA; CDR3aa: CSVGASHYEQYF; CDR3nt: TGCAGCGTTGGCGCGTCTCACTACGAGCAGTACTTC
abundance: many; v_gene: TRBV29-1; j_gene: TRBJ1-5; d_gene: TRBD1; CDR3aa: CSGGQVFQPQHF; CDR3nt: TGCAGCGGAGGACAGGTATTTCAGCCCCAGCATTTT
abundance: NA; v_gene: TRBV12-3/TRBV12-4; j_gene: TRBJ2-6; d_gene: NA; CDR3aa: CASSHLGGANVLTF; CDR3nt: TGTGCCAGCAGTCACCTGGGAGGGGCCAACGTCCTGACTTTC
abundance: many; v_gene: TRBV7-2; j_gene: TRBJ1-1; d_gene: NA; CDR3aa: CASRPTRETEAFF; CDR3nt: TGTGCCAGTAGACCAACCAGGGAGACTGAAGCTTTCTTT
abundance: NA; v_gene: TRBV20-1; j_gene: TRBJ2-7; d_gene: NA; CDR3aa: CSAMNKGQGIEQYF; CDR3nt: TGCAGTGCTATGAATAAGGGTCAGGGGATCGAGCAGTACTTC
abundance: NA; v_gene: TRBV15; j_gene: TRBJ2-1; d_gene: NA; CDR3aa: CATSVQYEQFF; CDR3nt: TGTGCCACCAGCGTCCAATATGAGCAGTTCTTC
abundance: once; v_gene: TRBV6-2/TRBV6-3; j_gene: TRBJ2-1; d_gene: TRBD1; CDR3aa: CASRTDSQGASPFYNEQFF; CDR3nt: TGTGCCAGCAGAACCGACTCGCAGGGGGCATCCCCCTTCTACAATGAGCAGTTCTTC
abundance: NA; v_gene: TRBV18; j_gene: TRBJ1-2; d_gene: NA; CDR3aa: CASSWTDNYGYTF; CDR3nt: TGTGCCAGCTCATGGACAGATAACTATGGCTACACCTTC
abundance: NA; v_gene: TRBV20-1; j_gene: TRBJ2-6; d_gene: NA; CDR3aa: CSASCVESGANVLTF; CDR3nt: TGCAGTGCTAGCTGTGTAGAGTCTGGGGCCAACGTCCTGACTTTC
abundance: once; v_gene: TRBV4-1; j_gene: TRBJ2-3; d_gene: NA; CDR3aa: CASSQGAVSTDTQYF; CDR3nt: TGCGCCAGCAGCCAAGGGGCGGTGAGCACAGATACGCAGTATTTT
abundance: NA; v_gene: TRBV11-3; j_gene: TRBJ2-1; d_gene: NA; CDR3aa: CASSAGTDNEQFF; CDR3nt: TGTGCCAGCAGCGCCGGGACCGACAATGAGCAGTTCTTC
abundance: few; v_gene: TRBV15; j_gene: TRBJ1-1; d_gene: NA; CDR3aa: CATSRGSGGGTEAFF; CDR3nt: TGTGCCACCAGCAGAGGATCGGGGGGCGGGACTGAAGCTTTCTTT
abundance: few; v_gene: TRBV5-1; j_gene: TRBJ1-2; d_gene: TRBD1; CDR3aa: CASSVGQGMVDGYTF; CDR3nt: TGCGCCAGCAGCGTCGGACAGGGAATGGTCGATGGCTACACCTTC
abundance: NA; v_gene: TRBV12-3/TRBV12-4; j_gene: TRBJ2-3; d_gene: NA; CDR3aa: CASRVFGGTSTDTQYF; CDR3nt: TGTGCCAGCAGGGTCTTCGGGGGTACCTCCACAGATACGCAGTATTTT
abundance: NA; v_gene: TRBV29-1; j_gene: TRBJ2-2; d_gene: NA; CDR3aa: CSVGVAGELFF; CDR3nt: TGCAGCGTTGGTGTGGCCGGGGAGCTGTTTTTT